Ten or more counts support the clone carrying this T cell receptor beta chain. Its antigen is still unknown. This CDR3 has 14 residues. Germline CDR1 reads SGHVS; CDR2 reads FNYEAQ. The V gene lost 5 bases and the J gene lost 3 bases, with 11 bases spanning the gap. MiXCR, run by TCRdb on the reads, gives a single entry per CDR3 protein. The sample records fewer than 250,000 distinct CDR3 sequences, approximately 22% being singletons. These data belong to a study of T cell repertoires in cytomegalovirus infection. Overall study: Public TCR beta signatures indicated both CMV infection and matching HLA type. Overall study results and limits: Within the response measured ex vivo, HLA-C-restricted CMV-specific TCR beta clonotypes were dominant. Cumulative public TCR beta family frequency identified CMV carriers with the relevant HLA.

The clonotype was recovered from a human donor in good health (CMV status not recorded). Some clones in this sample may be carry-over from other donors' samples. This chain links TRBV7-6 with TRBJ2-1; D is unresolved. What was sequenced was CD8+ T cells from PBMCs. CDR3 sequence reads: CASSVDPNYNEQFF. The CDR3 DNA sequence: TGTGCCAGCAGCGTAGACCCAAACTACAATGAGCAGTTCTTC.